Listed here are 20 T cell receptor beta chains from one sample, sequenced in a study of identifying expanded T cells in peripheral blood. Sequenced by immunoSEQ multiplex PCR; TCRdb stores in-frame clones only, minus some. Among 45,000 to 75,000 clones listed, around 81% were seen once. Sequenced input: blood. The origin of the receptors is a person aged 18-70 years in good health.

This clone has a handful of counts. The rearrangement uses TRBV19 and TRBJ1-3; D unclear. From germline, CDR1 is LNHDA and CDR2 SQIVND (reference sequence). Trimming removed 0 bases from V and 0 bases from J, with 6 bases in between. The CDR3 length is 15 residues. CDR3 coding DNA: TGTGCCAGTAGTATAGAGATGATCTCTGGAAACACCATATATTTT. Translating gives CASSIEMISGNTIYF.

This chain joins TRBV5-4 and TRBJ2-2; 9 bases are shared with TRBD2. From germline, CDR1 is SGHNT and CDR2 YYREEE (reference sequence). Trimming took 7 bases from V and 2 from J; bases not matched to a gene: 9. This CDR3 spans 16 amino acids. The CDR3 here is CASAPATSGNTGELFF. As DNA, the CDR3 is TGTGCCAGCGCCCCTGCGACTAGCGGAAACACCGGGGAGCTGTTTTTT.

J is TRBJ1-5 and V is TRBV30; D is uncertain. This CDR3 spans 13 amino acids. Germline-derived CDR1 and CDR2 are GTSNPN and SVGIG (reference sequence). Between the trimmed V and J ends, which lost 2 bases and 0 bases, there was a span of 5 bases. CDR3 DNA sequence: TGTGCCTGGAGTCCGGGTAGCAATCAGCCCCAGCATTTT. Protein: CAWSPGSNQPQHF.

Comments on this clone: In the same sample, other DNA sequences code for this CDR3. The chain's CDR3 is CASSPLGDEQFF. CDR3 DNA: TGTGCCAGCTCACCATTAGGTGATGAGCAGTTCTTC. The chain employs TRBV18 and TRBJ2-1; no firm D call. Germline loops: CDR1 KGHSH, CDR2 LQKENI. The V gene lost 2 bases and the J gene lost 8 bases, with 7 bases spanning the gap. The CDR3 loop spans 12 amino acids.

The genes are TRBV11-3 and TRBJ1-1; TRBD1 agrees at 7 bases. The germline CDR1 and CDR2 sequences are SGHNT and YENEEA. The V gene end was trimmed by 5 bases and the J gene end by 4 bases; junction bases not matched to a gene: 10. This CDR3 region has 15 residues. CDR3: CASSQRRGRGTEAFF. The DNA for the CDR3 is TGTGCCAGCAGCCAGAGGAGGGGGCGGGGCACTGAAGCTTTCTTT.

This chain joins TRBV7-2 and TRBJ1-3; 9 nucleotides line up with TRBD1. The CDR3 is 15 residues long. Looked up from germline, CDR1 is SGHTA and CDR2 is FQGNSA. Trimming removed 5 bases from V and 7 bases from J; junction bases left unmatched: 9. The CDR3 spells CASSPGQGPGNTIYF. CDR3 coding DNA: TGTGCCAGCAGCCCCGGACAGGGGCCCGGCAACACCATATATTTT.

CDR3 in amino acids: CASSIVLNTEAFF. CDR3 bases: TGTGCCAGTAGTATAGTTCTTAACACTGAAGCTTTCTTT. The chain links TRBV19 to TRBJ1-1; no definite D call. The CDR3 is 13 residues long. V gave up 1 base and J gave up 2 bases, with 5 bases separating them. Germline V gene sequence: CDR1 LNHDA, CDR2 SQIVND (reference sequence).

The gene calls are TRBV27 and TRBJ2-2; 10 nucleotides line up with TRBD1. The junction had 10 bases not matched to a gene; V was cut back by 5 bases and J by 7 bases. CDR1 is MNHEY, CDR2 SMNVEV, per germline (reference sequence). The CDR3 consists of 16 residues. The CDR3: CASSAPGQGRIGELFF. The CDR3 DNA follows: TGTGCCAGCAGTGCTCCGGGACAGGGGAGAATCGGGGAGCTGTTTTTT.

The J gene is TRBJ1-2, the V gene TRBV27; D call uncertain. The CDR3 is 15 residues long. The germline V gene encodes CDR1 MNHEY and CDR2 SMNVEV (reference sequence). The ends were cut back, 5 bases at V and 4 bases at J, with 17 bases in the middle. For the CDR3, the DNA is TGTGCCAGCAGTCCTGCCGGACGGACCGCCTATGGCTACACCTTC. Protein sequence: CASSPAGRTAYGYTF.

The chain recombines TRBV5-1 with TRBJ1-6; D ambiguous. V gave up 4 bases and J gave up 2 bases, with 13 bases separating them. CDR3 length equals 16 residues. CDR1 is SGHRS, CDR2 YFSETQ, per germline. The CDR3 sequence: CASSRTGNTYNSPLHF. The CDR3 DNA sequence: TGCGCCAGCAGCCGAACGGGGAATACCTATAATTCACCCCTCCACTTT.

This clone has a single count. The chain employs TRBV29-1 and TRBJ1-3; D gene unclear. CDR3 length: 13 residues. Germline V gives CDR1 SQVTM, CDR2 ANQGSEA. The ends were cut back, 7 bases at V and 0 bases at J, with 10 bases in the middle. The CDR3 DNA reads as TGCAGCGCTCCAGACGTCTCTGGAAACACCATATATTTT. Its translation: CSAPDVSGNTIYF.

V usage is TRBV7-9 and J usage is TRBJ2-1; 8 nucleotides match TRBD1. Germline CDR1 and CDR2: SEHNR and FQNEAQ (reference sequence). CDR3 length: 14 residues. The V and J ends lost 5 bases and 3 bases, in that order; junction bases with no gene match: 3. CDR3 sequence: CASSLQGGYNEQFF. The CDR3 DNA follows: TGTGCCAGCAGCCTACAGGGGGGCTACAATGAGCAGTTCTTC. The whole variable domain, remainder taken from reference TRBV7-9 and TRBJ2-1, is DTGVSQNPRHKITKRGQNVTFRCDPISEHNRLYWYRQTLGQGPEFLTYFQNEAQLEKSRLLSDRFSAERPKGSFSTLEIQRTEQGDSAMYLCASSLQGGYNEQFFGPGTRLTVL.

This clone was found a few times. This chain links TRBV11-2 with TRBJ1-3; weak D call: TRBD1 (5 bases). Germline lookup yields CDR1 SGHAT and CDR2 FQNNGV. The V end was cut by 1 base, the J end by 0 bases, with 10 bases between. CDR3 length equals 16 residues. The CDR3 DNA reads as TGTGCCAGCAGCTTAGCTACAGGTTTCTCTGGAAACACCATATATTTT. Amino acid sequence: CASSLATGFSGNTIYF.

The table lists this clone with a few counts. The chain combines TRBV27 with TRBJ1-5, with D possibly matching TRBD1 (6 bases). V lost 5 bases to trimming and J lost 8 bases, with 19 bases between them. Germline CDR1 reads MNHEY; CDR2 reads SMNVEV (reference sequence). The CDR3 has 15 amino acids. This CDR3 reads CASSTGGGREEPQHF. The CDR3 nucleotides read TGTGCCAGCAGTACCGGAGGGGGGCGAGAGGAGCCCCAGCATTTT.

V is TRBV5-1 and J is TRBJ1-1; D is uncertain. CDR3 length equals 13 residues. The ends were cut back, 7 bases at V and 1 base at J, with 11 bases in the middle. Germline CDR1 reads SGHRS; CDR2 reads YFSETQ. In nucleotides, the CDR3 is TGCGCCAGCCAGACCCGGGAGAACACTGAAGCTTTCTTT. Protein: CASQTRENTEAFF.

This clone has just a few counts. The CDR3 DNA reads as TGTGCCAGCAGGGGGAATACTATGGATGGCTACACCTTC. Amino acid sequence: CASRGNTMDGYTF. The chain combines TRBV2 with TRBJ1-2; D call uncertain. Germline V lookup: CDR1 SNHLY, CDR2 FYNNEI. The CDR3 has 13 residues. V dropped 6 bases and J dropped 6 bases, with 14 bases sitting between them.

V is TRBV5-1 and J is TRBJ2-5; the D gene is possibly TRBD2 (6 bases). CDR3 size: 14 residues. The ends were cut back, 2 bases at V and 5 bases at J, with 13 bases in the middle. Looked up from germline, CDR1 is SGHRS and CDR2 is YFSETQ. CDR3 DNA: TGCGCCAGCAGCTTCCTAGCGATGCAGGAGACCCAGTACTTC. It translates to CASSFLAMQETQYF. Full variable domain (outside the CDR3, taken from reference TRBV5-1 and TRBJ2-5): KAGVTQTPRYLIKTRGQQVTLSCSPISGHRSVSWYQQTPGQGLQFLFEYFSETQRNKGNFPGRFSGRQFSNSRSEMNVSTLELGDSALYLCASSFLAMQETQYFGPGTRLLVL.

V is TRBV7-9 and J is TRBJ2-7; D is unclear. V was shortened by 5 bases and J by 0 bases, with 14 bases between the two germline ends. CDR3 length equals 15 residues. Per germline, CDR1 SEHNR and CDR2 FQNEAQ (reference sequence). The CDR3, as DNA: TGTGCCAGCAGCCCACGAGATCTTAGCTCCTACGAGCAGTACTTC. It codes for CASSPRDLSSYEQYF.

The chain is built from TRBV4-1 and TRBJ1-5; TRBD1 might be the D (5 bases). Germline V lookup: CDR1 MGHRA, CDR2 YSYEKL. This CDR3 comprises 14 residues. The V end was cut by 0 bases, the J end by 7 bases, with 10 bases between. For the CDR3, the DNA is TGCGCCAGCAGCCAAGATTCGCGGGGGCAGCCCCAGCATTTT. Translating gives CASSQDSRGQPQHF.

The rearrangement joins TRBV5-1 to TRBJ1-2; no firm D call. Germline CDR1 reads SGHRS; CDR2 reads YFSETQ. V shed 0 bases and J shed 4 bases, with 7 bases lying between them. This CDR3 has 13 amino acids. The CDR3 nucleotides are TGCGCCAGCAGCTTGGCGGATATCTATGGCTACACCTTC. Protein sequence: CASSLADIYGYTF.